The entry that follows covers one T cell receptor beta chain sequence. Its antigen is unknown. The investigators split CD4+ cells into a CD45RA+ naive subset and a CD45RA-negative memory subset. This entry is derived from a study of shared clonotypes between healthy human individuals. General study findings and limits: Among non-shared clonotypes, generation probabilities were lower than among those shared by all four donors.

Study processing details: Filtering was not the same, since immunoSEQ gave junction-only sequences without quality scores. The repertoire was sequenced with immunoSEQ multiplex PCR; TCRdb's copy has only in-frame clones and lacks some. The V and J calls and clone size come from that table; D and trimming were worked out from the DNA. The sample carries over 2 million clones, around 92% recorded once. This clonotype was sampled from a man between 18 and 35 years old in good health. Some clones in this sample may be carry-over from other donors' samples. The material sequenced was naive CD4+ T cells from PBMCs. The subset: CD45RA+ positively selected.

DNA for the CDR3: TGCGCCAGCAGCCGCGAACCTCCGGGACTACATGGGGTCACTGAAGCTTTCTTT. Translation: CASSREPPGLHGVTEAFF. The V call is TRBV4-1, the J call TRBJ1-1, with D perhaps TRBD1 (5 bases). The length of the CDR3 is 18 residues. Germline V gene lookup returns CDR1 MGHRA and CDR2 YSYEKL. Trimming pared 4 bases from V and 4 bases from J, leaving 25 bases between.